This TCR beta chain was identified during a study of T-cell reconstitution after alpha-beta-depleted transplantation in children. The germline V gene has CDR1 MDHEN and CDR2 SYDVKM. V was clipped by 2 bases and J by 6 bases, with 7 bases between them. This CDR3 is built from 12 residues. TCRbeta library preparation incorporated unique molecular identifiers. MiXCR, applied by TCRdb to the PCR reads, yields one record per CDR3 protein. The sample records some 550,000 distinct CDR3 sequences, 23% being singletons. Study-wide results and caveats: Some patients' high day-60 TCRbeta diversity was attributed to recipient cells surviving conditioning.

With respect to this clonotype: Its antigen remains unidentified.

The clonotype comes from a boy under three years old who had a stem cell transplant for acute myeloid leukemia, so the T cells may come from the graft donor. The material was PBMCs, mostly from graft donor cells, obtained 360 days after TCRalphabeta/CD19-depleted stem cell transplant. The gene calls are TRBV28 and TRBJ1-2; D is unresolved. CDR3 DNA sequence: TGTGCCAGCAGTTTAAGAGGGAATGGCTACACCTTC. As protein: CASSLRGNGYTF.